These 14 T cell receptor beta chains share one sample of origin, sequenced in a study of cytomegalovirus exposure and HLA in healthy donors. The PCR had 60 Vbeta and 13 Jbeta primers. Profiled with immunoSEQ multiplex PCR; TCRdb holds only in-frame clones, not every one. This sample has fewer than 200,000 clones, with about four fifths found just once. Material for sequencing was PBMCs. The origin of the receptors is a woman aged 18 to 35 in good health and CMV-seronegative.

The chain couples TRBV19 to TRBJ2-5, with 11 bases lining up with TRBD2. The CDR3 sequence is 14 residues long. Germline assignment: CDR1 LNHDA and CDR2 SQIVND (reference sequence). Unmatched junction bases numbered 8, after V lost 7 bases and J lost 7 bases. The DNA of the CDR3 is TGTGCCAGTACCTCGATAGCGGGAGGGGGGACCCAGTACTTC. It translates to CASTSIAGGGTQYF.

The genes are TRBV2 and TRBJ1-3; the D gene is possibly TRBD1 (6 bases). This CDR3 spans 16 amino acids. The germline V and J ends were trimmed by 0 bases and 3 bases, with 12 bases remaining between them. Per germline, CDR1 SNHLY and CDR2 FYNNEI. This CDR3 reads CASSEATGSGGNTIYF. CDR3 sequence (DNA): TGTGCCAGCAGTGAAGCAACAGGGTCCGGTGGAAACACCATATATTTT.

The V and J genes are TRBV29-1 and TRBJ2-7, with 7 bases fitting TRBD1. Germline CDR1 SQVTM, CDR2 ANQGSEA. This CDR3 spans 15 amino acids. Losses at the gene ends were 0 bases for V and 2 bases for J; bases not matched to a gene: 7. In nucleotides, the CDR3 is TGCAGCGTTGAAGAACGGACAGGATCACCCTACGAGCAGTACTTC. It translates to CSVEERTGSPYEQYF.

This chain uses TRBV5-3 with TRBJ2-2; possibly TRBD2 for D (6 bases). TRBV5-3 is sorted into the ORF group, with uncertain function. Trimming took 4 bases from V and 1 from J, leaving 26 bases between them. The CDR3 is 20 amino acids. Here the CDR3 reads CARSPKVKGLQCENTGELFF. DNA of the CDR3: TGTGCCAGAAGCCCTAAGGTTAAGGGACTCCAGTGCGAGAACACCGGGGAGCTGTTTTTT.

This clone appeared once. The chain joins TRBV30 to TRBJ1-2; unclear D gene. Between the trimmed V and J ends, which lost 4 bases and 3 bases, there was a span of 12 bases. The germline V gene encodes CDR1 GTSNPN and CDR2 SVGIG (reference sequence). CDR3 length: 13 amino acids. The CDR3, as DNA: TGTGCCTGGACCTCGGACTGGGACTATGGCTACACCTTC. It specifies CAWTSDWDYGYTF.

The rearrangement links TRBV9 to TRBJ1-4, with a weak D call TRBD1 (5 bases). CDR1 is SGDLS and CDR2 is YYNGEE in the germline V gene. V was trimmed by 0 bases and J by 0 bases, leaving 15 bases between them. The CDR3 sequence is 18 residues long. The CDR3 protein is CASSVGSRWGATNEKLFF. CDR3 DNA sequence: TGTGCCAGCAGCGTAGGAAGTCGGTGGGGGGCAACTAATGAAAAACTGTTTTTT.

CDR3 region: CASSLVGTGSEQYF. The CDR3 DNA is TGTGCCAGCAGCTTGGTTGGGACAGGGTCCGAGCAGTACTTC. The chain couples TRBV5-6 to TRBJ2-7; 9 positions agree with TRBD1. Trimming removed 0 bases from V and 6 bases from J; junction bases left unmatched: 4. The length of the CDR3 is 14 residues. CDR1 is SGHDT, CDR2 YYEEEE, per germline.

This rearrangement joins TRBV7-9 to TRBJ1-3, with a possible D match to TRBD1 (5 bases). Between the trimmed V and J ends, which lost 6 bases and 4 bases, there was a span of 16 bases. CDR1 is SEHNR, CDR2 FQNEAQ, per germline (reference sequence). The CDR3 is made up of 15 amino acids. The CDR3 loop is CASRPDIRAGNTIYF. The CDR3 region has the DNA TGTGCCAGCAGACCGGACATCCGGGCGGGAAACACCATATATTTT.

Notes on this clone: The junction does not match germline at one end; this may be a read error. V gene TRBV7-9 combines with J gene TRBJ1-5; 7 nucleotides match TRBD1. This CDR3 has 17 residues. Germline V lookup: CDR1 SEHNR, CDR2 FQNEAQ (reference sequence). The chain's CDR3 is CSSSLGAGGNGNQPQHF. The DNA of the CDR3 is TGTTCCAGCAGCTTAGGGGCAGGGGGTAACGGCAATCAGCCCCAGCATTTT. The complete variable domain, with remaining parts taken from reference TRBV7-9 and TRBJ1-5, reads DTGVSQNPRHKITKRGQNVTFRCDPISEHNRLYWYRQTLGQGPEFLTYFQNEAQLEKSRLLSDRFSAERPKGSFSTLEIQRTEQGDSAMYLCSSSLGAGGNGNQPQHFGDGTRLSIL.

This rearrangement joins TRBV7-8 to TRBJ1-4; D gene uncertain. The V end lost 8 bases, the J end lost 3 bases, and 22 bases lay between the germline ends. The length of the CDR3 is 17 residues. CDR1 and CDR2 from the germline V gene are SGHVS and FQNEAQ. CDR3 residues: CASYSGPGRAANEKLFF. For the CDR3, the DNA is TGTGCCAGCTACTCCGGGCCGGGGAGGGCAGCTAATGAAAAACTGTTTTTT.

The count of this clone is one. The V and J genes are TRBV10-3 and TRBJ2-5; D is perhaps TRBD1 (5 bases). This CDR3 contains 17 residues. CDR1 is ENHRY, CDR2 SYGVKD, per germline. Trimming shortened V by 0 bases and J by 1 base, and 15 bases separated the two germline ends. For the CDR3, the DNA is TGTGCCATCAGTGAGTCGGTGGGGCTCCACCTCCAAGAGACCCAGTACTTC. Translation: CAISESVGLHLQETQYF.

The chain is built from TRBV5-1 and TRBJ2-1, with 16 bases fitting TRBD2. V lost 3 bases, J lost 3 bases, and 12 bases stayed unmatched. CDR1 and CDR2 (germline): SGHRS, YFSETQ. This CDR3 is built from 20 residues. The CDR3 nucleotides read TGCGCCAGCAGCTCCCCCGGGACTAGCGGGAGGGCCGGGGGCTACAATGAGCAGTTCTTC. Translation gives CASSSPGTSGRAGGYNEQFF.

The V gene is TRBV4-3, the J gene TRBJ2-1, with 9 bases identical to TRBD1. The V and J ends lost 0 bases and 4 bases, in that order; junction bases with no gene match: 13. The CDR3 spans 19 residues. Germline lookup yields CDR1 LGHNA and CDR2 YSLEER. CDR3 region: CASSQEWTGDLSSYNEQFF. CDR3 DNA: TGCGCCAGCAGCCAAGAATGGACAGGGGACCTCTCTTCATACAATGAGCAGTTCTTC.

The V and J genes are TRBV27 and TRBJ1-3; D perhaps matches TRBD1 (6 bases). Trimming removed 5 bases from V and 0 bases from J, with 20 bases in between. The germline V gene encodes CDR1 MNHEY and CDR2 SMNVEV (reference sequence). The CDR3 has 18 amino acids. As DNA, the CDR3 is TGTGCCAGCAGTCCCGTGAGGACCAGGGGCCTCTCTGGAAACACCATATATTTT. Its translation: CASSPVRTRGLSGNTIYF.